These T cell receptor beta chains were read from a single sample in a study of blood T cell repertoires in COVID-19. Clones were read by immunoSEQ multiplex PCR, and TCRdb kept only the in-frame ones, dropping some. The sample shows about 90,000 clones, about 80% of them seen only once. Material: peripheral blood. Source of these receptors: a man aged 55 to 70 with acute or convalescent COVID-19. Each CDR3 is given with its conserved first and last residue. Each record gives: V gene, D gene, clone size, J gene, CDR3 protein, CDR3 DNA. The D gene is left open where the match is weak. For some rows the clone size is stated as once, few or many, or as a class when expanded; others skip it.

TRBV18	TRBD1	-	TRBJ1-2	CASSPRIDRGDGYTF	TGTGCCAGCTCACCTCGGATAGACAGGGGCGATGGCTACACCTTC
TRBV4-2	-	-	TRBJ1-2	CASSQEGGNYGYTF	TGTGCCAGCAGCCAAGAGGGAGGGAACTATGGCTACACCTTC
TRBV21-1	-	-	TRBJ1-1	CASGKQGGDPKGNTEAFF	TGTGCCAGCGGCAAACAGGGAGGGGATCCAAAAGGGAACACTGAAGCTTTCTTT
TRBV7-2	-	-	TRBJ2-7	CASSLKTDILPYEQYF	TGTGCCAGCAGCCTCAAGACAGATATACTACCCTACGAGCAGTACTTC
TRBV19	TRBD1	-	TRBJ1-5	CASSQGQGNQPQHF	TGTGCCAGTAGCCAGGGACAGGGCAATCAGCCCCAGCATTTT
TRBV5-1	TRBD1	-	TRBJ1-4	CASSLQGATNEKLFF	TGCGCCAGCAGCTTACAGGGGGCAACTAATGAAAAACTGTTTTTT
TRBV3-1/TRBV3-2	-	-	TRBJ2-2	CASSQAGATNTGELFF	TGTGCCAGCAGCCAAGCAGGGGCAACCAACACCGGGGAGCTGTTTTTT
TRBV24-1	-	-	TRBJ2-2	CATSPGADTGELFF	TGTGCCACCAGTCCAGGGGCGGACACCGGGGAGCTGTTTTTT
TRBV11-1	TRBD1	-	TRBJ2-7	CASSRAIRDSLLEQYF	TGTGCCAGCAGCCGGGCGATCCGGGACAGTCTCCTCGAGCAGTACTTC
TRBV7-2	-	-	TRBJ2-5	CASSAQGSQETQYF	TGTGCCAGCAGCGCGCAGGGGTCCCAAGAGACCCAGTACTTC
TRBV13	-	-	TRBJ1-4	CASSQRTSVGEKLFF	TGTGCCAGCAGCCAGCGGACGTCGGTAGGGGAAAAACTGTTTTTT
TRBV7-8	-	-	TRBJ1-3	CASSSRSQIRVAGNTIYF	TGTGCCAGCAGCTCGCGATCACAAATCAGGGTAGCTGGAAACACCATATATTTT
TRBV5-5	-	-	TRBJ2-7	CASSLAGGSGEQYF	TGTGCCAGCAGCTTGGCCGGAGGTAGCGGCGAGCAGTACTTC
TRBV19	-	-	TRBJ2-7	CASSIDLDRNYEQYF	TGTGCCAGTAGTATAGATCTTGACAGAAACTACGAGCAGTACTTC
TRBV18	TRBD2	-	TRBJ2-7	CASSPLTSGYEQYF	TGTGCCAGCTCACCTTTGACTAGCGGCTACGAGCAGTACTTC
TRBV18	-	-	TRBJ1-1	CASSPLGDRNTEAFF	TGTGCCAGCTCACCACTCGGCGACAGGAACACTGAAGCTTTCTTT
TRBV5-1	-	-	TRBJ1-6	CASRPVGGGNSPLHF	TGCGCCAGCCGCCCTGTGGGGGGTGGTAATTCACCCCTCCACTTT
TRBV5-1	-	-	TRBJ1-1	CASRTRANTEAFF	TGCGCCAGCAGAACCAGGGCGAACACTGAAGCTTTCTTT
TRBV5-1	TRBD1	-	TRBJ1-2	CASSLAMGQIDYGYTF	TGCGCCAGCAGCTTGGCCATGGGACAGATTGACTATGGCTACACCTTC
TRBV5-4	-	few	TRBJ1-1	CASSLGSPLVVTEAFF	TGTGCCAGCAGCTTAGGGAGCCCGCTCGTTGTCACTGAAGCTTTCTTT
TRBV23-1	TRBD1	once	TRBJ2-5	CASSPGQGAVETQYF	TGCGCCAGCAGTCCCGGACAGGGGGCCGTCGAGACCCAGTACTTC
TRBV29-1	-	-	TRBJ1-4	CSVEDGGANEKLFF	TGCAGCGTTGAAGACGGGGGTGCGAATGAAAAACTGTTTTTT
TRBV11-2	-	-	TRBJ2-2	CASSLAGAATGELFF	TGTGCCAGCAGCTTAGCCGGAGCGGCCACCGGGGAGCTGTTTTTT
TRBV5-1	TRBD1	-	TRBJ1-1	CASSSTGLMNTEAFF	TGCGCCAGCAGCTCGACAGGGCTCATGAACACTGAAGCTTTCTTT
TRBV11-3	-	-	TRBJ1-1	CASSFGGATEAFF	TGTGCCAGCAGCTTCGGGGGGGCCACTGAAGCTTTCTTT
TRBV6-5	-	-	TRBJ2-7	CASRTGTKGEQYF	TGTGCCAGCAGAACAGGGACAAAGGGCGAGCAGTACTTC
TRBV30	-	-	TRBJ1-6	CAWSVREEGFSSYNSPLHF	TGTGCCTGGAGTGTACGGGAAGAGGGCTTTAGCTCCTATAATTCACCCCTCCACTTT
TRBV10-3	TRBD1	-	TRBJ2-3	CATGQGVADTQYF	TGTGCCACCGGACAGGGAGTCGCAGATACGCAGTATTTT
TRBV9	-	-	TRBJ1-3	CASSVDSQGTGNTIYF	TGTGCCAGCAGCGTCGACTCTCAGGGAACCGGGAACACCATATATTTT